The table lists the clone carrying this T cell receptor beta chain with many counts. Noted time point: before preoperative PTX-NDP chemotherapy. These data originate in a study of esophageal squamous cell carcinoma under preoperative chemotherapy. The wider study: Both tumor-infiltrating lymphocytes and peripheral blood T cells had their TCR repertoires profiled.

MiXCR, applied by TCRdb to the PCR reads, yields one record per CDR3 protein. The sample has about 30,000 distinct CDR3 sequences, roughly 52% seen once. The specimen was taken from a patient given preoperative chemotherapy. This sequence was found in a human donor with esophageal squamous cell carcinoma. The donor label of this sample is uncertain.

CDR3 nucleotide sequence: TGTGCCAGCAGTTCTGGGTTCAAGGCCCAGTACTTC. Amino acids: CASSSGFKAQYF. The J gene is TRBJ2-5, the V gene TRBV6-5; no clear D. The V end lost 4 bases, the J end lost 9 bases, and 12 bases lay between the germline ends. The germline gives CDR1 MNHEY, CDR2 SVGAGI. The CDR3 loop spans 12 amino acids.